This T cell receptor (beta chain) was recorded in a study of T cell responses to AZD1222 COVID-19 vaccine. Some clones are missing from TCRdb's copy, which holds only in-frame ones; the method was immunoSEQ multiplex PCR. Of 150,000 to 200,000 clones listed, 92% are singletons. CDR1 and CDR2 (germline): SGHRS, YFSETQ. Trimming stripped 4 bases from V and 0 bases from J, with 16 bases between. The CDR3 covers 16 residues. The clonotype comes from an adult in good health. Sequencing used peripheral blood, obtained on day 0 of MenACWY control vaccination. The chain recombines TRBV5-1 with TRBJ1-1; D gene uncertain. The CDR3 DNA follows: TGCGCCAGCAGCCGGAGTTTATTGACCTTGAACACTGAAGCTTTCTTT. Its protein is CASSRSLLTLNTEAFF.